These T cell receptor beta chains were read from a single sample in a study of T cell repertoires in cytomegalovirus infection. TCRdb recomputed calls from the reads with MiXCR, one row per CDR3 protein. The repertoire consists of about 530,000 distinct CDR3 sequences, with approximately 25% occurring once and the leading ten covering roughly 13%. Input material: PBMCs. The source of these receptors is a human donor in good health (CMV status not recorded). Some clones in this sample may be carry-over from other donors' samples. The CDR3 runs from the conserved cysteine through the conserved F or W. The D gene is left open where the match is weak. Rows may omit the clone size; those that give it use once, few, many or a size class.

j_call d_call clone_size v_call cdr3_nt cdr3_aa
TRBJ1-5 - - TRBV6-1 TGTGCCAGCAGTGAAGGGCAGAATCAGCCCCAGCATTTT CASSEGQNQPQHF
TRBJ2-3 - - TRBV4-1 TGCGCCAGCAGCCAAGCGGACTTCACAGATACGCAGTATTTT CASSQADFTDTQYF
TRBJ2-7 TRBD1 many TRBV7-9 TGTGCCAGCAGCGCCGGGACAGAGAAGTACTTC CASSAGTEKYF
TRBJ2-7 - few TRBV10-3 TGTGCCATCAGTGAGGTTCCCGGCGAGCAGTACTTC CAISEVPGEQYF
TRBJ1-4 - few TRBV19 TGTGCCAGTACCCCAGGGAGTCAGGGGCGGAGAGAAAAACTGTTTTTT CASTPGSQGRREKLFF
TRBJ1-5 - - TRBV10-3 TGTGCCATCAGTGAGTCCGGGACGAATCAGCCCCAGCATTTT CAISESGTNQPQHF
TRBJ2-3 - few TRBV6-4 TGTGCCAGCAGTCTTAGGCCCGGGGATACGCAGTATTTT CASSLRPGDTQYF
TRBJ2-1 TRBD2 - TRBV4-3 TGCGCCAGCAGCCAAGATCGAATAGCGGGTGGCGAGCAGTTCTTC CASSQDRIAGGEQFF
TRBJ2-7 - - TRBV7-6 TGTGCCAGCAAAGGCAGCGGCGAGCAGTACTTC CASKGSGEQYF
TRBJ1-4 - - TRBV19 TGTGCCAGTAGTATCCGGGGGCGAAGTGAAAAACTGTTTTTT CASSIRGRSEKLFF
TRBJ1-1 TRBD1 few TRBV2 TGTGCCAGCAGTAGGACAGGGAAGAAGAACACTGAAGCTTTCTTT CASSRTGKKNTEAFF